This T cell receptor (beta chain) comes out of a study of cytomegalovirus exposure and HLA in healthy donors. From germline, CDR1 is SQVTM and CDR2 ANQGSEA. The ends lost 3 bases at V and 1 base at J; junction bases unmatched: 5. This CDR3 contains 14 residues. Study results and limitations: Immune exposure information available was restricted to CMV serostatus.

Points on this clone: Its matching antigen is unknown.

PCR was performed using 60 Vbeta and 13 Jbeta primers. TCRdb's table, derived via immunoSEQ multiplex PCR, lists solely in-frame clones and lacks some. This repertoire shows around 160,000 clones, around four fifths found once; its top ten account for roughly 4.5%. The V gene is TRBV29-1, the J gene TRBJ2-5, with 7 bases aligning to TRBD1. The sample consisted of PBMCs. The clonotype comes from a man in his forties or fifties in good health and CMV-seropositive. DNA for the CDR3: TGCAGCGTTGATTTGACAGGGCCCCAAGAGACCCAGTACTTC. Its protein is CSVDLTGPQETQYF.